This is a list of T cell receptor beta chains from one sample in a study of OX40 agonist ivuxolimab in advanced cancers. Clones were sequenced by immunoSEQ multiplex PCR, and TCRdb holds only the in-frame ones, with some missing. The sample lists about 45,000 clones, approximately 90% occurring once. The source material was CD4+ or CD8+ T cells sorted from blood, sampled in a trial of the OX40 agonist ivuxolimab. All receptors come from an adult with an advanced solid tumor such as melanoma, head and neck, liver or kidney cancer. CDR3s include the opening cysteine and the closing phenylalanine or tryptophan. A D gene is named only where the DNA matches it firmly. Where a row states a size, it is once, few, many or the class of an expanded clone; other rows omit it.

V gene	D gene	clone size	J gene	CDR3 DNA	CDR3 protein
TRBV11-3	NA	few	TRBJ2-7	TGTGCCAGCAGCTTAATAGACGAGCAGTACTTC	CASSLIDEQYF
TRBV10-3	NA	NA	TRBJ2-7	TGTGCCATCACCTCAGGACTATCCTACGAGCAGTACTTC	CAITSGLSYEQYF
TRBV28	TRBD2	NA	TRBJ2-5	TGTGCCAGCAGTTCGGATATTAGCGGGACCTCAGGCGAGACCCAGTACTTC	CASSSDISGTSGETQYF
TRBV29-1	TRBD1	NA	TRBJ2-7	TGCAGCGTTGAAGAGGTAGGGACAGTCTCATACGAGCAGTACTTC	CSVEEVGTVSYEQYF
TRBV4-1	NA	NA	TRBJ2-5	TGCGCCAGCAGCCAAGGGGCTGGAGGACAACTGCAGTACTTC	CASSQGAGGQLQYF
TRBV30	TRBD2	NA	TRBJ2-3	TGTGCCTGGATTAGCGGGAGGGTTCCAGATACGCAGTATTTT	CAWISGRVPDTQYF
TRBV15	NA	NA	TRBJ2-1	TGTGCCACCAGCAGAGGGGGTAGCGACAGGTACAATGAGCAGTTCTTC	CATSRGGSDRYNEQFF
TRBV4-3	TRBD2	NA	TRBJ2-5	TGCGCCAGCAGCCAAGAATTAGCGGGAGGCGAGACCCAGTACTTC	CASSQELAGGETQYF
TRBV11-2	NA	NA	TRBJ2-5	TGTGCCAGCAGCCAACCGGGACCCGGGGAGACCCAGTACTTC	CASSQPGPGETQYF
TRBV13	TRBD1	NA	TRBJ1-1	TGTGCCAGCAGCTTATTCCCCGGGACAGGGGGCACTGAAGCTTTCTTT	CASSLFPGTGGTEAFF
TRBV4-1	NA	NA	TRBJ1-5	TGCGCCAGCAGCCATGGGGTGGGCAATCAGCCCCAGCATTTT	CASSHGVGNQPQHF
TRBV29-1	TRBD1	NA	TRBJ2-7	TGCAGCGTACTAAACGACAGGGGCGAGCAGTACTTC	CSVLNDRGEQYF
TRBV30	TRBD2	once	TRBJ2-1	TGTGCCTGGAGTGTAATGGGACTAGCGGGAGGGAATGAGCAGTTCTTC	CAWSVMGLAGGNEQFF